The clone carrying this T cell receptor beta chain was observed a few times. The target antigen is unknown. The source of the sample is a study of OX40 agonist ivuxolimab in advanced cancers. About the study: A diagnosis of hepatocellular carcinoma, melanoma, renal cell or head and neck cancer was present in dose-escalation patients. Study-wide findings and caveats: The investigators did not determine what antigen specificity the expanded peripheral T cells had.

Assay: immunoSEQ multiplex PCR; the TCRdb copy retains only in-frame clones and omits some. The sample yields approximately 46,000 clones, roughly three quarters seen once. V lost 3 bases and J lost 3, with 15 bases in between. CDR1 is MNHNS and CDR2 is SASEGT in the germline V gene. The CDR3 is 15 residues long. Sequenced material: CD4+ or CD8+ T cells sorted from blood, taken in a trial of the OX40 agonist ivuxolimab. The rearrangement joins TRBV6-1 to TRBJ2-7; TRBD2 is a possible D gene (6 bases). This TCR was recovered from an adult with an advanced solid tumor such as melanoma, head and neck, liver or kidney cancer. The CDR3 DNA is TGTGCCAGCAGTGATGGGCGGAGGGGCGTCTACGAGCAGTACTTC. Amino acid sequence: CASSDGRRGVYEQYF.